This T cell receptor beta chain was retrieved from a study of T cells after yellow fever vaccination. This clonotype was detected only a few times. No antigen is known for it. TCRdb itself ran the 5' RACE reads through MiXCR, one entry per CDR3 protein. Of 300,000 or so distinct CDR3 sequences listed, 6.8% are singletons. Germline V gene lookup returns CDR1 MDHEN and CDR2 SYDVKM. This CDR3 has 13 amino acids. Trimming took off 2 bases at V and 3 bases at J, with 5 bases between the two ends. Study-wide results and caveats: Bulk-population clonotypes that are abundant could appear as contaminants in FACS-sorted repertoires. Detected again after the booster were most primary-vaccination clones, at 95% to 98% CD4 and 88% CD8. Researchers report a weaker secondary response that nonetheless peaked faster, day 5 versus 15.

The source is a man aged 18-30 years who received the YFV17D yellow fever vaccine. The rearrangement joins TRBV28 to TRBJ2-4; D is undetermined. The sequencing used PBMCs, collected about 41 days after the first yellow fever vaccination. CDR3 sequence: CASSLPGKNIQYF. In DNA, the CDR3 is TGTGCCAGCAGTTTACCGGGCAAAAACATTCAGTACTTC.